This TCR beta chain emerged from a study of blood T cell repertoires in COVID-19. The overall study: Sites in the United States, Italy and Spain provided acute and convalescent COVID-19 samples. PBMCs, B-cell-depleted T cells, or T cells provided the cDNA or gDNA that made up the material.

The CDR3 covers 12 residues. Looked up from germline, CDR1 is ENHRY and CDR2 is SYGVKD. V was clipped by 7 bases and J by 6 bases, with 12 bases between them. Original processing notes: Reference gene primer amplification in the assay estimated nucleated cell counts. Using immunoSEQ multiplex PCR, the repertoire was profiled, and TCRdb retains in-frame clones only, with some absent. That table gives V, J and clone size, and the DNA gave D and trimming. Here the sample spans about 190,000 clones, around 80% being singletons. Sequenced input: peripheral blood. The chain has TRBV10-3 and TRBJ1-1; D possibly corresponds to TRBD1 (6 bases). The clonotype comes from a human donor in a cohort sampled during active COVID-19. As DNA, the CDR3 is TGTGCCATCAAGAACAGGGAAGCTGAAGCTTTCTTT. It is translated as CAIKNREAEAFF.